Below, 21 T cell receptor beta chains from the same sample are listed, as sequenced in a study of early T cells in non-severe SARS-CoV-2 infection. A single record per CDR3 protein comes from TCRdb applying MiXCR to the 5' RACE reads. The repertoire holds more than 65,000 distinct CDR3 sequences, with about 4.9% as singletons. The sequencing used whole blood, collected at baseline. These receptors originate from an adult who was a healthcare worker with PCR-confirmed SARS-CoV-2 infection or an uninfected control (not recorded which). The donor label of this sample is uncertain.

This clonotype was seen only a few times. The chain employs TRBV7-9 and TRBJ1-1; D is ambiguous. In germline, CDR1 is SEHNR, CDR2 FQNEAQ (reference sequence). The V and J ends lost 5 bases and 5 bases respectively, with 12 bases between them. The CDR3 sequence is 13 residues long. The CDR3: CASSREGLTEAFF. In nucleotides, the CDR3 is TGTGCCAGCAGCCGAGAGGGTTTGACTGAAGCTTTCTTT.

V and J are TRBV4-2 and TRBJ2-2; D remains ambiguous. V was cut by 0 bases and J by 4 bases, with 9 bases left in between. The CDR3 is 15 amino acids. Germline-derived CDR1 and CDR2 are LGHNA and YNFKEQ. CDR3 coding DNA: TGTGCCAGCAGCCAAGAGGCGTCCTCCACCGGGGAGCTGTTTTTT. This translates into CASSQEASSTGELFF.

The chain combines TRBV2 with TRBJ1-5, with D uncertain. Germline CDR1 is SNHLY and CDR2 is FYNNEI. The CDR3 covers 14 residues. The germline V and J ends were trimmed by 3 bases and 2 bases, with 8 bases remaining between them. The CDR3 region is CASSEFGRNQPQHF. In DNA form, the CDR3 reads TGTGCCAGCAGTGAGTTTGGCCGCAATCAGCCCCAGCATTTT.

This clonotype was picked up a small number of times. The J gene is TRBJ1-3, the V gene TRBV6-2 or TRBV6-3; D is unclear. Germline assignment: CDR1 MNHEY and CDR2 SVGEGT. The germline V and J ends were trimmed by 0 bases and 2 bases, with 8 bases remaining between them. This CDR3 has 15 residues. DNA for the CDR3: TGTGCCAGCAGTTACTCGAAGTCCACTGGAAACACCATATATTTT. This translates into CASSYSKSTGNTIYF.

This clonotype occurred many times. This rearrangement joins TRBV20-1 to TRBJ2-2; D may be TRBD1 or TRBD2 (5 bases each). Germline loops: CDR1 DFQATT, CDR2 SNEGSKA (reference sequence). Trimming pared 2 bases from V and 4 bases from J, leaving 14 bases between. CDR3 length: 15 amino acids. CDR3 protein: CSARSSDGGTGELFF. In DNA, the CDR3 is TGCAGTGCTAGATCGTCGGATGGGGGCACCGGGGAGCTGTTTTTT.

This clonotype was seen a handful of times. V and J are TRBV10-1 and TRBJ1-1, with a possible D match to TRBD1 (6 bases). The CDR3 length is 13 residues. V was trimmed by 2 bases and J by 5 bases, leaving 9 bases between them. Germline lookup yields CDR1 WNHNN and CDR2 SYGVQD (reference sequence). CDR3 amino acids: CASSEGQGTEAFF. The CDR3 DNA reads as TGCGCCAGCAGTGAGGGCCAGGGGACTGAAGCTTTCTTT.

V is TRBV9 and J is TRBJ2-1, with 7 bases fitting TRBD1. The CDR3 extends over 12 amino acids. Germline CDR1 reads SGDLS; CDR2 reads YYNGEE. Losses at the gene ends were 3 bases for V and 8 bases for J; bases not matched to a gene: 2. The CDR3 nucleotides read TGTGCCAGCAGCGGACAGGGCCATGAGCAGTTCTTC. Its protein product is CASSGQGHEQFF.

The chain is built from TRBV20-1 and TRBJ1-1, with unresolved D. The germline V gene has CDR1 DFQATT and CDR2 SNEGSKA (reference sequence). The CDR3 contains 16 residues. Trimming left V 7 bases short and J 0 bases short, with 21 bases between. In DNA form, the CDR3 reads TGCAGTGTTCCCTCTGCGGGAGGCACCATGAACACTGAAGCTTTCTTT. The encoded protein is CSVPSAGGTMNTEAFF.

This sequence joins TRBV20-1 and TRBJ1-2; 7 bases line up with TRBD1. V was clipped by 0 bases and J by 6 bases; unmatched bases: 7. CDR1 is DFQATT, CDR2 SNEGSKA, per germline (reference sequence). CDR3 length: 14 amino acids. The CDR3 region has the DNA TGCAGTGCTAGAGAGACAGGGCATGGTGATGGCTACACCTTC. Translated, it gives CSARETGHGDGYTF.

The chain carries TRBV21-1 and TRBJ2-7. TRBV21-1 is designated a pseudogene. The CDR3 totals 14 residues. The CDR3 DNA follows: TGTGCCAGCAGACGACAAGACACTTTCTACGAGCAGTACTTC. It specifies CASRRQDTFYEQYF.

This clonotype was counted a few times. The chain uses TRBV4-3 and TRBJ2-7; D remains unclear. The CDR3 totals 14 residues. Germline values: CDR1 LGHNA, CDR2 YSLEER. Trimming shortened V by 0 bases and J by 3 bases, and 9 bases separated the two germline ends. CDR3 in amino acids: CASSQERIDYEQYF. The CDR3 nucleotides read TGCGCCAGCAGCCAAGAGAGGATTGACTACGAGCAGTACTTC.

This clonotype was counted only a few times. The chain uses TRBV6-1 and TRBJ2-4; unclear D gene. With 2 bases removed from V and 0 bases from J, the gap between germline ends came to 11 bases. In germline, CDR1 is MNHNS, CDR2 SASEGT. The CDR3 contains 16 residues. The CDR3 region is CASSEWAVLAKNIQYF. The CDR3 nucleotides are TGTGCCAGCAGTGAATGGGCAGTGTTAGCCAAAAACATTCAGTACTTC.

In this sample, this clonotype turned up many times. The J gene is TRBJ1-1, the V gene TRBV5-1; TRBD1 is a possible D gene (5 bases). Germline V gene data show CDR1 as SGHRS and CDR2 as YFSETQ. The CDR3 runs 14 residues. Trimming left V 4 bases short and J 1 base short, with 11 bases between. The CDR3 DNA reads as TGCGCCAGCAGCCACCGGGACGGGAACACTGAAGCTTTCTTT. Its translation is CASSHRDGNTEAFF.

This clonotype showed up many times. CDR3 sequence: CASSQDRGFRDRAVTEAFF. CDR3 nucleotide sequence: TGTGCCAGCAGCCAAGACAGGGGATTCAGGGACAGGGCTGTCACTGAAGCTTTCTTT. V is TRBV3-1 and J is TRBJ1-1; 9 bases match TRBD1. The CDR3 runs to 19 residues. Germline V lookup: CDR1 LGHDT, CDR2 YNNKEL (reference sequence). Trimming took 0 bases from V and 4 from J; bases not matched to a gene: 15.

Many counts were recorded for this clonotype. The rearrangement uses TRBV30 and TRBJ2-1; D is perhaps TRBD1 or TRBD2 (5 bases each). Germline V CDR1 and CDR2: GTSNPN, SVGIG (reference sequence). The V end lost 0 bases, the J end lost 5 bases, and 14 bases lay between the germline ends. This CDR3 is 15 amino acids long. The CDR3 region is CAWSVGTYRNNEQFF. CDR3 sequence (DNA): TGTGCCTGGAGTGTGGGGACCTATCGAAACAATGAGCAGTTCTTC.

The chain has TRBV19 and TRBJ1-2, with 7 positions matching TRBD1. This CDR3 spans 12 amino acids. Germline V gives CDR1 LNHDA, CDR2 SQIVND (reference sequence). With 4 bases clipped from V and 8 bases from J, the junction kept 4 bases outside the gene matches. The DNA for the CDR3 is TGTGCCAGTAGTAACAGGGGTAGGGGCTACACCTTC. This codes for CASSNRGRGYTF.

This clonotype was observed at least ten times. In DNA form, the CDR3 reads TGCGCCAGCACCTCCCAAGGGGGGCGAACTGAAGCTTTCTTT. Protein product: CASTSQGGRTEAFF. The chain recombines TRBV5-1 with TRBJ1-1, with D possibly TRBD1 on 6 matching bases. CDR1 is SGHRS, CDR2 YFSETQ, per germline. This CDR3 has 14 amino acids. Trimming shortened V by 6 bases and J by 5 bases, and 17 bases separated the two germline ends. The full variable domain, its missing parts supplied by reference TRBV5-1 and TRBJ1-1, is KAGVTQTPRYLIKTRGQQVTLSCSPISGHRSVSWYQQTPGQGLQFLFEYFSETQRNKGNFPGRFSGRQFSNSRSEMNVSTLELGDSALYLCASTSQGGRTEAFFGQGTRLTVV.

This clonotype has just a few counts. V and J are TRBV5-1 and TRBJ1-5, with 8 bases identical to TRBD1. CDR3 length equals 15 residues. After removal of 4 bases from V and 2 bases from J, the junction contained 5 bases not matched to a gene. Germline V gene sequence: CDR1 SGHRS, CDR2 YFSETQ. The CDR3 protein is CASSPQGGGNQPQHF. The CDR3 DNA reads TGCGCCAGCAGCCCACAGGGGGGAGGCAATCAGCCCCAGCATTTT.

Only a few counts were recorded for this clonotype. The chain employs TRBV5-1 and TRBJ2-2, with D perhaps given as TRBD1 or TRBD2 (6 bases each). Germline V lookup: CDR1 SGHRS, CDR2 YFSETQ. The CDR3 consists of 16 residues. The ends were cut back, 4 bases at V and 5 bases at J, with 18 bases in the middle. The DNA for the CDR3 is TGCGCCAGCAGCGGAGGGGGTTTGTCTAGGACCGGGGAGCTGTTTTTT. This gives the protein CASSGGGLSRTGELFF.

This clonotype appeared many times. The V gene is TRBV12-3 or TRBV12-4, the J gene TRBJ1-3, with D unresolved. This CDR3 has 11 amino acids. V lost 3 bases to trimming and J lost 4 bases, with 1 base between them. The CDR3: CASSLGNTIYF. The CDR3 DNA sequence: TGTGCCAGCAGTTTGGGAAACACCATATATTTT.

This rearrangement joins TRBV3-1 to TRBJ2-1; D might be TRBD2 (5 bases). V was pared by 0 bases and J by 5 bases, with 14 bases between. The germline V gene encodes CDR1 LGHDT and CDR2 YNNKEL (reference sequence). The CDR3 loop spans 16 amino acids. The CDR3 loop is CASSQDGGRRNNEQFF. CDR3 bases: TGTGCCAGCAGCCAAGACGGAGGAAGGAGAAACAATGAGCAGTTCTTC.